The subject of this entry is one T cell receptor (beta chain). Its antigen is not identified. TCRdb fed the 5' RACE reads into MiXCR, producing one record per CDR3 protein. The data show under 550,000 distinct CDR3 sequences, about 20% seen once. Germline V CDR1 and CDR2: SGHTA, FQGNSA. V lost 2 bases and J lost 1, with 8 bases in between. The CDR3 has 14 residues. These data come from a study of T-cell memory formation after mild COVID-19. Whole-study results and caveats: Clones that got smaller from day 15 to 85 had even CD4/CD8, while clones growing later tipped toward CD4+. Pre-infection memory harbored some responding clones, suggesting cross-reactive memory joined. Among clones peaking at day 37 in the second wave, SARS-CoV-2 specificity remained unconfirmed. Contracting CD4+ clones were located mainly in CM and EM, and CD8+ clones in EMRA.

The clonotype comes from an adult woman who had mild COVID-19 (a few samples of this study predate the infection). Cell type and time point are not known. V usage is TRBV7-2 and J usage is TRBJ1-1; D call uncertain. Sequenced material: PBMCs or a T cell subset sorted from them (not recorded which). The CDR3 DNA follows: TGTGCCAGCAGCTTATATCGAGCGAACACTGAAGCTTTCTTT. Its translation is CASSLYRANTEAFF.